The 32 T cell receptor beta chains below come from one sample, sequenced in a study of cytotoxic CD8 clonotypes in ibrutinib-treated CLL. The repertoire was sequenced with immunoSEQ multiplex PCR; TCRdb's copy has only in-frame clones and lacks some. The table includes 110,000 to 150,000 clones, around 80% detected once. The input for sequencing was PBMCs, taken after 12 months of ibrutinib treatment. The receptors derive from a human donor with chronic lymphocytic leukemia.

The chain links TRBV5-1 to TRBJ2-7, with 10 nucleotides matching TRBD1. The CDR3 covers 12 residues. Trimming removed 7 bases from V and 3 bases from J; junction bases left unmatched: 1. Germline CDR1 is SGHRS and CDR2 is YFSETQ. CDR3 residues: CASGDRGYEQYF. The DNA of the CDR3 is TGCGCCAGCGGGGACAGGGGCTACGAGCAGTACTTC.

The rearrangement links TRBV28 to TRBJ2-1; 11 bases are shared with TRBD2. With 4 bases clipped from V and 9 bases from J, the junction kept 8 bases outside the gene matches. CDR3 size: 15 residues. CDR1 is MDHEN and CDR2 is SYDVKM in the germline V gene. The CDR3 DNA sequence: TGTGCCAGCAGTTCTATTAGCGGGAGGGCCATTGAGCAGTTCTTC. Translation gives CASSSISGRAIEQFF.

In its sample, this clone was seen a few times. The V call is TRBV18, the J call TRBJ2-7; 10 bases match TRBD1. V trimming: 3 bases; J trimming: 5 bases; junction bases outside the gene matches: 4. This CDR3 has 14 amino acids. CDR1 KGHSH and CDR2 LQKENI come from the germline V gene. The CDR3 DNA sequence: TGTGCCAGCTCACCGGACAGGGGGTTGCACGAGCAGTACTTC. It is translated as CASSPDRGLHEQYF.

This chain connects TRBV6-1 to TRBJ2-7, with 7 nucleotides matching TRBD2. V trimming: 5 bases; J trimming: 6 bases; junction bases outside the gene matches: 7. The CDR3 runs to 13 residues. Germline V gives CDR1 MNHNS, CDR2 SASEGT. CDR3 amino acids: CASSSTSLGEQYF. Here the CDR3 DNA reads TGTGCCAGCAGTTCGACTAGCCTTGGCGAGCAGTACTTC.

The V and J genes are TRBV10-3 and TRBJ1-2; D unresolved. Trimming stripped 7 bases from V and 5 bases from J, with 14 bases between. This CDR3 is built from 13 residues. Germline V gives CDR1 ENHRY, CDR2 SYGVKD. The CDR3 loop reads CAITDGKLYGYTF. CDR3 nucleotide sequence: TGTGCCATCACCGACGGGAAGCTGTATGGCTACACCTTC.

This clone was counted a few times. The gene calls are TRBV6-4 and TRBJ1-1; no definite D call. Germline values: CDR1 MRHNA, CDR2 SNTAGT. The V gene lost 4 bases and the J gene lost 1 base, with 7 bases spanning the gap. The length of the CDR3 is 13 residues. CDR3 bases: TGTGCCAGCAGTGTCATGAGGAACACTGAAGCTTTCTTT. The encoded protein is CASSVMRNTEAFF.

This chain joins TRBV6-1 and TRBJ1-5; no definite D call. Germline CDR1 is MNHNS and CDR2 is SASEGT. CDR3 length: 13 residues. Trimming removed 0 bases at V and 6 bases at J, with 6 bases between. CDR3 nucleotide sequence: TGTGCCAGCAGTGAAGCGGTAGCTCAGCCCCAGCATTTT. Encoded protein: CASSEAVAQPQHF.

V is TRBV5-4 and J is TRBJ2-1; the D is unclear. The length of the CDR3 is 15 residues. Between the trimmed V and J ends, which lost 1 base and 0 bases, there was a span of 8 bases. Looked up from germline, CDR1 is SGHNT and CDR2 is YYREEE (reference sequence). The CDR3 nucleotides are TGTGCCAGCAGCTTGACAGTTGGCTCCTACAATGAGCAGTTCTTC. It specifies CASSLTVGSYNEQFF.

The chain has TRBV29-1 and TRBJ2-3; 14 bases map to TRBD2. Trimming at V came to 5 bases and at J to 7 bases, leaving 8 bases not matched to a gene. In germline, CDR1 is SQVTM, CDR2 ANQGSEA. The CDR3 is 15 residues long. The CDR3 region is CSVSTSGRVANTQYF. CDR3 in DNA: TGCAGCGTTTCGACTAGCGGGAGGGTGGCGAATACGCAGTATTTT.

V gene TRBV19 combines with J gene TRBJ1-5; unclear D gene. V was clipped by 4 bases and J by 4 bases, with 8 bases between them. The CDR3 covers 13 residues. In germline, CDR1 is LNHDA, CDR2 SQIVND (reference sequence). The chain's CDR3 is CASSTQVNQPQHF. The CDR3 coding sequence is TGTGCCAGTAGTACTCAGGTAAATCAGCCCCAGCATTTT.

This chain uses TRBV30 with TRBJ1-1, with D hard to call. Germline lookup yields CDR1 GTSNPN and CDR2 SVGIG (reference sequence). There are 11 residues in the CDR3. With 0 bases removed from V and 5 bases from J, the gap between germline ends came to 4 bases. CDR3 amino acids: CAWSVVTEAFF. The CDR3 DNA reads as TGTGCCTGGAGTGTAGTGACTGAAGCTTTCTTT.

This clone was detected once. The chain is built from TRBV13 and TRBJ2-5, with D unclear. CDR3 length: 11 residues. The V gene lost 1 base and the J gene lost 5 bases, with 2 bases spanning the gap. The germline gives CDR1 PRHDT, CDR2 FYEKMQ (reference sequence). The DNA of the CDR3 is TGTGCCAGCAGCTTAGTGGAGACCCAGTACTTC. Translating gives CASSLVETQYF.

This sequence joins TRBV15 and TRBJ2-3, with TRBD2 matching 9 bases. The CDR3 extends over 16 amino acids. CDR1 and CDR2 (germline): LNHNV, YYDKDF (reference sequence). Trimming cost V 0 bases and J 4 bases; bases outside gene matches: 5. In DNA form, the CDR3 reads TGTGCCACCAGCAGAGACAGGACTAGCGATGCAGATACGCAGTATTTT. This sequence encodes CATSRDRTSDADTQYF. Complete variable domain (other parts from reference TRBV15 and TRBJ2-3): DAMVIQNPRYQVTQFGKPVTLSCSQTLNHNVMYWYQQKSSQAPKLLFHYYDKDFNNEADTPDNFQSRRPNTSFCFLDIRSPGLGDTAMYLCATSRDRTSDADTQYFGPGTRLTVL.

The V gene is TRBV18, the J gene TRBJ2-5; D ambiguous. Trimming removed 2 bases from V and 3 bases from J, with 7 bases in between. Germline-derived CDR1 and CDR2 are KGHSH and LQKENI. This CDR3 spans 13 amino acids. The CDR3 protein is CASSPGTEETQYF. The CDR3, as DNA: TGTGCCAGCTCACCAGGTACAGAAGAGACCCAGTACTTC.

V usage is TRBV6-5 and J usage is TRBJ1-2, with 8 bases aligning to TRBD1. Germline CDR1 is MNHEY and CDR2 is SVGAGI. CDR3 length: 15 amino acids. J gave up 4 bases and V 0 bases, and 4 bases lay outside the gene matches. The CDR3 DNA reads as TGTGCCAGCAGTTACTCGGCCGGGACAGGCTATGGCTACACCTTC. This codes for CASSYSAGTGYGYTF.

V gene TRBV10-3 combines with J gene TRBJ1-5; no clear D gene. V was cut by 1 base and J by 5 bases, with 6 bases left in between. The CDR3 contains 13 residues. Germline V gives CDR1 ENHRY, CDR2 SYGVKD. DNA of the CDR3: TGTGCCATCAGTGAGTTAAGGGATCAGCCCCAGCATTTT. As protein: CAISELRDQPQHF.

CDR3 DNA sequence: TGTGCCAGCAGTTACTCGAACGGGCCCGAGCAGTACTTC. Protein sequence: CASSYSNGPEQYF. V usage is TRBV6-5 and J usage is TRBJ2-7; D gene uncertain. This CDR3 region has 13 residues. Germline-derived CDR1 and CDR2 are MNHEY and SVGAGI. V lost 0 bases and J lost 6, with 9 bases in between.

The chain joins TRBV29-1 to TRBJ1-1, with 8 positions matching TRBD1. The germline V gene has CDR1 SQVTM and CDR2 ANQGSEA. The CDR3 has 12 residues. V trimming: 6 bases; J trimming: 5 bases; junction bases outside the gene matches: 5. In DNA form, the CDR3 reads TGCAGCGTGGACAGGGTGCGGACTGAAGCTTTCTTT. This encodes CSVDRVRTEAFF.

This CDR3 reads CASSSVAIRRDSGYEQYF. The CDR3 bases are TGTGCCAGTAGCTCTGTTGCGATTCGCCGGGACAGCGGCTACGAGCAGTACTTC. The V gene is TRBV19, the J gene TRBJ2-7; 7 bases line up with TRBD1. Germline CDR1 reads LNHDA; CDR2 reads SQIVND (reference sequence). V was clipped by 6 bases and J by 3 bases; unmatched bases: 20. CDR3 length equals 18 residues.

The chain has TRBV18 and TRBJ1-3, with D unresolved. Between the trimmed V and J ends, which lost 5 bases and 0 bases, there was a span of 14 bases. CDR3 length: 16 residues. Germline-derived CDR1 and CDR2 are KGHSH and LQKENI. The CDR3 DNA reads TGTGCCAGCTCAAGCAATTACGAGGCCTCTGGAAACACCATATATTTT. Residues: CASSSNYEASGNTIYF.

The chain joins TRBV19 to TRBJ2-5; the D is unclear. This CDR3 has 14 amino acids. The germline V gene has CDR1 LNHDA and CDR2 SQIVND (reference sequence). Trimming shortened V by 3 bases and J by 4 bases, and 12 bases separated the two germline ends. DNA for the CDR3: TGTGCCAGTAGTATCCTCCTCGCCGCAGAGACCCAGTACTTC. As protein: CASSILLAAETQYF.

This CDR3 is CASSPNMVVGYTF. CDR3 coding DNA: TGTGCCAGCAGCCCAAACATGGTGGTGGGCTACACCTTC. The chain couples TRBV7-9 to TRBJ1-2; D uncertain. The length of the CDR3 is 13 residues. V gave up 5 bases and J gave up 8 bases, with 15 bases separating them. The germline gives CDR1 SEHNR, CDR2 FQNEAQ (reference sequence).

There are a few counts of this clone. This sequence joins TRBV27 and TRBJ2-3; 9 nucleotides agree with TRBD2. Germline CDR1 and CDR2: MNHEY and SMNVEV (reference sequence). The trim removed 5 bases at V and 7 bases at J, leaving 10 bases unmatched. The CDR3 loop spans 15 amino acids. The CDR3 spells CASSPGTSLTNTQYF. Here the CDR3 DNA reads TGTGCCAGCAGTCCAGGGACTAGCCTCACCAATACGCAGTATTTT.

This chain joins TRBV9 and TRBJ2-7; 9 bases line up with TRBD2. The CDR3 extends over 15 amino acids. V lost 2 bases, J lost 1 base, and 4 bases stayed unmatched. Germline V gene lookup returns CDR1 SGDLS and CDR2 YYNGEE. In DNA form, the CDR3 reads TGTGCCAGCAGCGTCGGACTAGCGTTTTCCTACGAGCAGTACTTC. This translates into CASSVGLAFSYEQYF.

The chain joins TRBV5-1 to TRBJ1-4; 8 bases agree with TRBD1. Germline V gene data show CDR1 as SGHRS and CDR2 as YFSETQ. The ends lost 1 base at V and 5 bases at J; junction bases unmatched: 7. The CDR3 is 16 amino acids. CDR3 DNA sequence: TGCGCCAGCAGCTTGCGTGTGGCAGGGGGCAATGAAAAACTGTTTTTT. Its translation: CASSLRVAGGNEKLFF.

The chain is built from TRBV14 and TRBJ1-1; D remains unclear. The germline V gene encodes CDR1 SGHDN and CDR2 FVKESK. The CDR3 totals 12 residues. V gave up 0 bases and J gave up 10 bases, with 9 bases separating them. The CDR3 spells CASSQDSGRAFF. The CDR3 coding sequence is TGTGCCAGCAGCCAAGATTCGGGAAGAGCTTTCTTT.

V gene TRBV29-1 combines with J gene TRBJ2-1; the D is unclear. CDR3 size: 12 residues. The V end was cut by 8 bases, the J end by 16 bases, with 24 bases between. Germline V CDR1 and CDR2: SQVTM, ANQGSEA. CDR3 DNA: TGCAGCTCCTCGACCCCGGACCGCCCGCATTTCTTC. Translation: CSSSTPDRPHFF.

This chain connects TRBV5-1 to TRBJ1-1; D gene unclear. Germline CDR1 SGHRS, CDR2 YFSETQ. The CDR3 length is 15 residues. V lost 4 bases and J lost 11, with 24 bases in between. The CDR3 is CASSVLAPLGEAAFF. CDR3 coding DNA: TGCGCCAGCAGCGTCCTAGCGCCTTTAGGCGAAGCGGCTTTCTTT.

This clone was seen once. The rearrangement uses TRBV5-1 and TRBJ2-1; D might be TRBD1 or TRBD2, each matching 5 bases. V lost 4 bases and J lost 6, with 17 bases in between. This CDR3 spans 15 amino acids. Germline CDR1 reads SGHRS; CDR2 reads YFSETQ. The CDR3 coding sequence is TGCGCCAGCAGCCTTACAGGAATGGGGACCAATGAGCAGTTCTTC. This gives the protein CASSLTGMGTNEQFF.

The CDR3 coding sequence is TGTGCCAGCACCCAAACGGAGGGGGCCGGCGATGAGCAGTTCTTC. As protein: CASTQTEGAGDEQFF. The V call is TRBV7-9, the J call TRBJ2-1; the D gene is possibly TRBD1 (7 bases). Germline CDR1 and CDR2: SEHNR and FQNEAQ (reference sequence). V lost 7 bases and J 8 bases, leaving 21 bases between the germline ends. The CDR3 has 15 amino acids.

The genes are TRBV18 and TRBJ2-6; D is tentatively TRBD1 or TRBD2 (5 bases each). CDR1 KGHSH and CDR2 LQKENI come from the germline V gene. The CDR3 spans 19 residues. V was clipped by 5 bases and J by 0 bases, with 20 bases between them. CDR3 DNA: TGTGCCAGCTCAGCCATCACCGTCGAGGGGAGCTCTGGGGCCAACGTCCTGACTTTC. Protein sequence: CASSAITVEGSSGANVLTF. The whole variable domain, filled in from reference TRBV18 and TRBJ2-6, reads NAGVMQNPRHLVRRRGQEARLRCSPMKGHSHVYWYRQLPEEGLKFMVYLQKENIIDESGMPKERFSAEFPKEGPSILRIQQVVRGDSAAYFCASSAITVEGSSGANVLTFGAGSRLTVL.

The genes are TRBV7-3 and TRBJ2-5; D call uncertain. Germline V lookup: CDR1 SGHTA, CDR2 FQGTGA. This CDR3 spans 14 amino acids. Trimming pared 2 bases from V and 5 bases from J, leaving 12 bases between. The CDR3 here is CASSLLGHGETQYF. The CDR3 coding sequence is TGTGCCAGCAGCTTACTTGGTCACGGGGAGACCCAGTACTTC.